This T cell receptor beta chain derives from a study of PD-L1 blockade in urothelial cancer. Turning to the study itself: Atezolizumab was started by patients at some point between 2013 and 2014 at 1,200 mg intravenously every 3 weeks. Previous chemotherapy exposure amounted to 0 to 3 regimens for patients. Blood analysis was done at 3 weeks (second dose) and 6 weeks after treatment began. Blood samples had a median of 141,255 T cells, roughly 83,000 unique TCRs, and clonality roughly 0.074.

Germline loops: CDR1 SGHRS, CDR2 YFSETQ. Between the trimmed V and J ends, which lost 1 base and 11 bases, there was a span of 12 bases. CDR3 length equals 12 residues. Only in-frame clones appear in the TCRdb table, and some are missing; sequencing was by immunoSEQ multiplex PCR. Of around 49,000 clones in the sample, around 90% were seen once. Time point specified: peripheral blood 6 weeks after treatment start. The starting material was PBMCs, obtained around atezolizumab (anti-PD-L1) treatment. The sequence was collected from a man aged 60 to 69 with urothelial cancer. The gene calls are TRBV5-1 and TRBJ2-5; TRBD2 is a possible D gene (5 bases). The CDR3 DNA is TGCGCCAGCAGCTTGTTTGGACGGGAACAGTACTTC. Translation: CASSLFGREQYF.